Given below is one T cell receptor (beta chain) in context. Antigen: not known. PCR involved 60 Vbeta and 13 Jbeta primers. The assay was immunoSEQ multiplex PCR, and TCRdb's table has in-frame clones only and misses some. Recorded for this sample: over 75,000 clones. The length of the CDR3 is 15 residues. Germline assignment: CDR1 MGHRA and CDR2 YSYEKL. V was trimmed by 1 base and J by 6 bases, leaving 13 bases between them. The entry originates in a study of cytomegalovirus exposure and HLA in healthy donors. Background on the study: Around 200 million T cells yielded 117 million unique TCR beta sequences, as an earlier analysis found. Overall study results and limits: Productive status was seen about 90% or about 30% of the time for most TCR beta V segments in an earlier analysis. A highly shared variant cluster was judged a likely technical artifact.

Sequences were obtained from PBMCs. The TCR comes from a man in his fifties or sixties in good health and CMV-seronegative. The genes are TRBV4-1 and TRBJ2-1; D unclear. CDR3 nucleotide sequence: TGCGCCAGCAGCCAAGTCCAGGCTATGGGCAATGAGCAGTTCTTC. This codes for CASSQVQAMGNEQFF.